This passage covers 8 T cell receptor beta chains from one sample sequenced in a study of cytomegalovirus exposure and HLA in healthy donors. This PCR relied on a set of 60 Vbeta primers and 13 Jbeta primers. Repertoires were generated with immunoSEQ multiplex PCR, while TCRdb's copy carries only in-frame clones and drops some. The top ten clones hold 4.6% of a sample with some 120,000 clones, 10% of them seen once. The sequencing sample was made of PBMCs. The receptors derive from a woman aged 18 to 35 in good health and CMV-seropositive.

The rearrangement uses TRBV30 and TRBJ2-1; D possibly corresponds to TRBD2 (5 bases). The length of the CDR3 is 14 residues. V was shortened by 3 bases and J by 8 bases, with 17 bases between the two germline ends. CDR1 GTSNPN and CDR2 SVGIG come from the germline V gene (reference sequence). CDR3 in amino acids: CAWSPLARDHEQFF. The CDR3 bases are TGTGCCTGGAGCCCTTTAGCGAGAGATCATGAGCAGTTCTTC.

V gene TRBV5-1 combines with J gene TRBJ2-2; 7 nucleotides align to TRBD1. J gave up 2 bases and V 3 bases, and 7 bases lay outside the gene matches. This CDR3 region has 16 residues. Germline CDR1 reads SGHRS; CDR2 reads YFSETQ. In DNA, the CDR3 is TGCGCCAGCAGCTGGAATCGGGACAGTAACACCGGGGAGCTGTTTTTT. It encodes CASSWNRDSNTGELFF.

This clone was counted a few times. The chain is built from TRBV2 and TRBJ1-2; the D gene is possibly TRBD1 (5 bases). Trimming removed 2 bases at V and 4 bases at J, with 8 bases between. This CDR3 has 13 amino acids. CDR1 SNHLY and CDR2 FYNNEI come from the germline V gene. CDR3 amino acids: CASSELDSYGYTF. The CDR3 DNA follows: TGTGCCAGCAGTGAACTTGACAGCTATGGCTACACCTTC.

The chain uses TRBV6-1 and TRBJ1-5; D is unresolved. The V end was cut by 7 bases, the J end by 6 bases, with 4 bases between. In germline, CDR1 is MNHNS, CDR2 SASEGT. This CDR3 has 10 amino acids. Written as DNA, the CDR3 is TGTGCCAGCATCGTTCAGCCCCAGCATTTT. It encodes CASIVQPQHF.

The chain carries TRBV2 and TRBJ1-4; maybe TRBD1 (6 bases). Trimming took 3 bases from V and 8 from J, leaving 16 bases between them. The CDR3 length is 15 residues. Germline CDR1 SNHLY, CDR2 FYNNEI. This CDR3 reads CASSDPGQGREKLFF. DNA of the CDR3: TGTGCCAGCAGTGACCCCGGGCAGGGGCGAGAAAAACTGTTTTTT.

This clone was picked up a small number of times. The rearrangement links TRBV28 to TRBJ1-2; 11 bases fit TRBD1. The CDR3 sequence is 14 residues long. V dropped 6 bases and J dropped 4; count of bases not matched to a gene: 4. CDR1 and CDR2 (germline): MDHEN, SYDVKM. The CDR3 nucleotides are TGTGCCAGCAGACCCGGGACAGGGGGCTATGGCTACACCTTC. Translated: CASRPGTGGYGYTF.

This sequence joins TRBV5-4 and TRBJ2-7, with 10 bases that match TRBD2. CDR3 length equals 15 residues. V lost 1 base and J lost 2; bases outside the gene matches: 3. Germline CDR1 SGHNT, CDR2 YYREEE (reference sequence). DNA of the CDR3: TGTGCCAGCAGCTTGCTAGCGGGAGAAGCCTACGAGCAGTACTTC. Residues: CASSLLAGEAYEQYF.

The V call is TRBV6-5, the J call TRBJ1-2; 7 bases are a match to TRBD1. CDR1 MNHEY and CDR2 SVGAGI come from the germline V gene. The ends lost 6 bases at V and 8 bases at J; junction bases unmatched: 9. There are 13 residues in the CDR3. The CDR3 is CASSSTGVWGYTF. The CDR3 DNA reads as TGTGCCAGCAGCTCAACAGGGGTGTGGGGCTACACCTTC.